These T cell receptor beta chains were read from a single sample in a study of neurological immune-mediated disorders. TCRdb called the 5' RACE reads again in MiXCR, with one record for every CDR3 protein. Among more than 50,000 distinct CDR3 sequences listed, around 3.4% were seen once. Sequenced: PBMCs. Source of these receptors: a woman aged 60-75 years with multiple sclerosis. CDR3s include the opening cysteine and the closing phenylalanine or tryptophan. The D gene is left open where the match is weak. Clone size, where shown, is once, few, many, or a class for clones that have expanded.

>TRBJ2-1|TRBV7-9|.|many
CASSQRARSSNEQFF
TGTGCCAGCAGCCAGCGGGCTAGATCATCCAATGAGCAGTTCTTC
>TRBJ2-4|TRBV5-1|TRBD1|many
CASSVPWTGENIQYF
TGCGCCAGCAGCGTTCCGTGGACAGGAGAAAACATTCAGTACTTC
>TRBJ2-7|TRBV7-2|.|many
CASSLVPDYYEQYF
TGTGCCAGCAGCTTAGTCCCCGACTATTACGAGCAGTACTTC
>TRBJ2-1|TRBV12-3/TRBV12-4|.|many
CASSFRDSAYNEQFF
TGTGCCAGCAGTTTTAGAGACTCCGCCTACAATGAGCAGTTCTTC
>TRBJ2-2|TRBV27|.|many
CASAGRIRFRELFF
TGTGCCAGCGCCGGCCGGATCCGCTTTCGGGAGCTGTTTTTT
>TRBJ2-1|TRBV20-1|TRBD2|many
CSASSGLAFNEQFF
TGCAGTGCTAGTTCGGGACTAGCGTTCAATGAGCAGTTCTTC
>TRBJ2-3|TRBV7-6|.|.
CASSLRDSRGGDTQYF
TGTGCCAGCAGCTTAAGGGACAGCAGGGGAGGGGATACGCAGTATTTT
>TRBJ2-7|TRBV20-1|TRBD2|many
CSATIAGVTYEQYF
TGCAGTGCTACCATAGCGGGCGTAACCTACGAGCAGTACTTC
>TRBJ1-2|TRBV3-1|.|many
CASSAWKGSGGNGYTF
TGTGCCAGCAGCGCCTGGAAAGGGTCTGGAGGGAATGGCTACACCTTC
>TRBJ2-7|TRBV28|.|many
CASSVVYEQYF
TGTGCCAGCAGTGTCGTCTACGAGCAGTACTTC
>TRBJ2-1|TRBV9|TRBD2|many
CASSVPMAGGPSDEQFF
TGTGCCAGCAGCGTGCCGATGGCGGGAGGGCCTTCCGATGAGCAGTTCTTC
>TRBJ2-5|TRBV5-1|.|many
CASRGLPQETQYF
TGCGCCAGCAGGGGACTCCCCCAAGAGACCCAGTACTTC
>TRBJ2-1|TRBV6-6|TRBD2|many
CASSTLAGSLVEQFF
TGTGCCAGCAGCACGTTAGCGGGGTCTCTTGTTGAGCAGTTCTTC
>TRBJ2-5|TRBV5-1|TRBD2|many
CASSIAGGGETQYF
TGCGCCAGCAGCATAGCGGGAGGTGGTGAGACCCAGTACTTC
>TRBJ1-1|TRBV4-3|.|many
CASSPQAGGWNTEAFF
TGCGCCAGCAGCCCGCAGGCGGGGGGCTGGAACACTGAAGCTTTCTTT
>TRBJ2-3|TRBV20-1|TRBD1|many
CSAGTGDNTDTQYF
TGCAGTGCCGGGACAGGGGATAACACAGATACGCAGTATTTT
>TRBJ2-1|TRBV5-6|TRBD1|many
CASSLGPQGANEQFF
TGTGCCAGCAGCTTGGGCCCACAGGGGGCGAATGAGCAGTTCTTC
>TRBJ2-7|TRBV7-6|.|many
CASSPRRAGSLYEQYF
TGTGCCAGCAGCCCCCGCCGGGCAGGGTCCCTTTACGAGCAGTACTTC
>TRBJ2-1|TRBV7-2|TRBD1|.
CASSMDRGRYNEQFF
TGTGCCAGCAGCATGGACAGGGGGAGGTACAATGAGCAGTTCTTC
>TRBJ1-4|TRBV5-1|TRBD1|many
CASSFGTEPFGKLFF
TGCGCCAGCAGCTTCGGGACAGAACCGTTTGGAAAACTGTTTTTT
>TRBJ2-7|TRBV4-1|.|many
CASSQDKGYEQYF
TGCGCCAGCAGCCAAGATAAAGGGTACGAGCAGTACTTC
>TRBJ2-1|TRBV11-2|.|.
CASSLGPPWAPYNEQFF
TGTGCCAGCAGCTTAGGACCCCCTTGGGCGCCCTACAATGAGCAGTTCTTC
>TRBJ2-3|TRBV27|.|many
CASKTTSSTDTQYF
TGTGCCAGCAAAACTACTAGTAGCACAGATACGCAGTATTTT
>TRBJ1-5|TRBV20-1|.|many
CSALDRKGYSNQPQHF
TGCAGTGCCTTGGACAGAAAGGGATATAGCAATCAGCCCCAGCATTTT
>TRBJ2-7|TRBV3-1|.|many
CASSQGIQYEQYF
TGTGCCAGCAGCCAAGGGATACAGTACGAGCAGTACTTC
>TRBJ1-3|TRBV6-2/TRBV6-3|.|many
CASSYSASSPGNTIYF
TGTGCCAGCAGTTACTCCGCTTCTAGCCCCGGAAACACCATATATTTT
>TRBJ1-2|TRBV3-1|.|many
CASSQERYGYTF
TGTGCCAGCAGCCAAGAAAGGTATGGCTACACCTTC
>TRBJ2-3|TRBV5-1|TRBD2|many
CASSLGYTSGGSTDTQYF
TGCGCCAGCAGCTTGGGGTACACTAGCGGGGGCAGCACAGATACGCAGTATTTT
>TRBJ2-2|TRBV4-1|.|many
CASSQDVVTGELFF
TGCGCCAGCAGCCAAGATGTAGTGACCGGGGAGCTGTTTTTT
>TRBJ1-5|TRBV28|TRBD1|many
CASSQGGASQPQHF
TGTGCCAGCAGTCAGGGGGGCGCAAGTCAGCCCCAGCATTTT
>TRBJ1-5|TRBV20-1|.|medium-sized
CSARGGNQPQHF
TGCAGTGCTAGAGGGGGCAATCAGCCCCAGCATTTT
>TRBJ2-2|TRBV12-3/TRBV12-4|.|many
CASSPGTESGGELFF
TGTGCCAGCAGCCCCGGGACGGAGTCGGGCGGGGAGCTGTTTTTT
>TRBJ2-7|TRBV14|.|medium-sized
CASSHSGAEEQYF
TGTGCCAGCAGCCACTCAGGGGCTGAGGAGCAGTACTTC
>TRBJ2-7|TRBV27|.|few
CASSAGDRYEQYF
TGTGCCAGCAGTGCGGGGGACAGATACGAGCAGTACTTC
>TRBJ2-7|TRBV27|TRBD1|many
CASSRPGQGTYEQYF
TGTGCCAGCAGTAGACCGGGACAGGGGACCTACGAGCAGTACTTC
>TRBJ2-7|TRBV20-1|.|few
CSVTQGNEQYF
TGCAGTGTAACGCAGGGGAACGAGCAGTACTTC
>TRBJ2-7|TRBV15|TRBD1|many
CATSSRTGAYEQYF
TGTGCCACCAGCAGTCGGACAGGGGCCTACGAGCAGTACTTC
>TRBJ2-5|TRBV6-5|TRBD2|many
CASSRGGLAGETQYF
TGTGCCAGCAGTCGAGGGGGGCTAGCGGGAGAGACCCAGTACTTC
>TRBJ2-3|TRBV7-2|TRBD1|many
CASSAQGAGTDTQYF
TGTGCCAGCAGCGCACAGGGGGCCGGCACAGATACGCAGTATTTT
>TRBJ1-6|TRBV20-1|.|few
CSANRDYNSPLHF
TGCAGTGCCAACCGGGACTATAATTCACCCCTACACTTT
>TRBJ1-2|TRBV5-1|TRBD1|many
CASSDGQDYGYTF
TGCGCCAGCAGCGACGGACAGGACTATGGCTACACCTTC
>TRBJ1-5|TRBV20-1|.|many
CSARVYDQPQHF
TGCAGTGCTAGAGTCTATGATCAGCCCCAGCATTTT
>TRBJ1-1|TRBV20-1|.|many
CSARTNQGWTEAFF
TGCAGTGCTAGAACTAATCAGGGGTGGACTGAAGCTTTCTTT
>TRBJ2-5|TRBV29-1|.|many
CSVQPYRVGKYQETQYF
TGCAGCGTTCAACCCTACAGAGTAGGAAAGTACCAAGAGACCCAGTACTTC
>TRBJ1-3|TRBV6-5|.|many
CASHPPGSGNTIYF
TGTGCCAGTCACCCTCCGGGGTCTGGAAACACCATATATTTT
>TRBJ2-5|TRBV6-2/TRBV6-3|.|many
CASEDWLGGTQYF
TGTGCCAGCGAAGACTGGTTGGGAGGGACCCAGTACTTC
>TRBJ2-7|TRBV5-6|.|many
CASSPRWQSDEQYF
TGTGCCAGCAGCCCTCGGTGGCAATCGGACGAGCAGTACTTC
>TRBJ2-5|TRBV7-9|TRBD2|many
CASSLVAGVETQYF
TGTGCCAGCAGCTTAGTAGCGGGGGTCGAGACCCAGTACTTC
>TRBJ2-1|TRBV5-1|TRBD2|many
CASSLAGGPQNEQFF
TGCGCCAGCAGCTTAGCGGGAGGGCCCCAAAATGAGCAGTTCTTC
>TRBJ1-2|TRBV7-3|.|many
CASSQAAGVYDGYTF
TGTGCCAGCAGCCAGGCCGCAGGGGTCTACGATGGCTACACCTTC
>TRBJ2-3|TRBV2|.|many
CASSGDSGTDTQYF
TGTGCCAGCAGTGGGGACTCCGGCACAGATACGCAGTATTTT
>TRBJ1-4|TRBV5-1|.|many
CASSLSLGQLNEKLFF
TGCGCCAGCAGCTTGTCCCTAGGACAGCTAAATGAAAAACTGTTTTTT
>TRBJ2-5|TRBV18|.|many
CASSPIPSETQYF
TGTGCCAGCTCACCCATCCCGTCGGAGACCCAGTACTTC